This T cell receptor (beta chain) originates from a study of vaccination and CD4 T cells after COVID-19. Study at large: Convalescent patients gave post-COVID blood a median about 100 days post-diagnosis, range 35 to 161.

CDR3 length: 12 amino acids. V lost 5 bases to trimming and J lost 3 bases, with 5 bases between them. CDR1 SNHLY and CDR2 FYNNEI come from the germline V gene. Specified treatment: roughly 11-day PBMC culture with coronavirus spike peptide pools or control peptides (ViraFEST assay). The Oncomine TCR Beta short-read assay sequenced DNA from cultured CD4+ T cells. TCRdb reprocessed the PCR reads via MiXCR and lists one record per CDR3 protein. Among over 15,000 distinct CDR3 sequences listed, roughly 50% were seen once. This clonotype was detected only a few times. The target antigen is unknown. The chain recombines TRBV2 with TRBJ2-1; D is uncertain. The TCR sequence derives from a human donor who had recovered from COVID-19. Sample: CD4+ T cells from blood, cultured in vitro, taken before SARS-CoV-2 vaccination. Here the CDR3 DNA reads TGTGCCAGCAGTCTTGACTACAATGAGCAGTTCTTC. It encodes CASSLDYNEQFF.